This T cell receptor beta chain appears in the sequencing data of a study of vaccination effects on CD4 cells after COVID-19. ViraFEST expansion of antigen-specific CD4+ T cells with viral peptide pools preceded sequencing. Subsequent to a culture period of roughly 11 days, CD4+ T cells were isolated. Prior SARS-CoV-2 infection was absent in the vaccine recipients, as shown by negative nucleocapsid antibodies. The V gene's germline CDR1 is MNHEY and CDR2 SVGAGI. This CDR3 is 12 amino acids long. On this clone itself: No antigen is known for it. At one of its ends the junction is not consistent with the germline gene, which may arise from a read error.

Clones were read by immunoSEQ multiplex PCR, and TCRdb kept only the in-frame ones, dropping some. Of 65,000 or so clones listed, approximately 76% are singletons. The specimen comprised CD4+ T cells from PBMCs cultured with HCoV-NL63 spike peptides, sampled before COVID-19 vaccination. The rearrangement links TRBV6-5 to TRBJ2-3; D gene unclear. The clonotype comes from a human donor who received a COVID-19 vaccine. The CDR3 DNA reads TGTGCCAGCACCACGCGCACTGATACGCAGTATTTT. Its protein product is CASTTRTDTQYF.